This TCR beta chain comes out of a study of shared clonotypes between healthy human individuals. Turning to the study itself: Used for every donor were three CD4 naive, three CD4 memory, two CD8 naive and one CD8 memory plate.

The method was immunoSEQ multiplex PCR; TCRdb's version includes in-frame clones alone and lacks a portion of them. The repertoire includes 170,000 or so clones, 60% to 75% of them detected once, and roughly a tenth sits in the top ten. The CDR3 runs 15 residues. Germline CDR1 and CDR2: MDHEN and SYDVKM. V was pared by 2 bases and J by 2 bases, with 12 bases between. Memory CD4+ cells were the fraction left after CD45RA+ naive selection. The V gene is TRBV28, the J gene TRBJ1-2; D not resolved. Source material: memory CD4+ T cells sorted from blood. Subset described: CD45RA-negative fraction. The source of this sequence is a man younger than 40 in good health. CDR3 amino acids: CASSLSGQTNYGYTF. The CDR3 DNA reads as TGTGCCAGCAGTTTAAGTGGCCAAACCAACTATGGCTACACCTTC.